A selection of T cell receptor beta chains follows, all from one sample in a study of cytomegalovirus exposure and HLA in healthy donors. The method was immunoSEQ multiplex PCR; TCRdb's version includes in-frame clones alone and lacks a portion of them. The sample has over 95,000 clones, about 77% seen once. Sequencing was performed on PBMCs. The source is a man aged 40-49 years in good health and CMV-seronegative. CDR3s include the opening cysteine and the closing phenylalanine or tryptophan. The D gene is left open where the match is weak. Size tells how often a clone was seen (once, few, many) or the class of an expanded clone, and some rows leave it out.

CDR3 DNA: TGTGCCAGCAGACCTCAGGGGGCGACTAATGAAAAACTGTTTTTT; CDR3 protein: CASRPQGATNEKLFF; V gene: TRBV5-4; D gene: TRBD1; J gene: TRBJ1-4; clone size: .
CDR3 DNA: TGTGCCAGCAAAAGACAGGGGATCTATGGCTACACCTTC; CDR3 protein: CASKRQGIYGYTF; V gene: TRBV6-5; D gene: TRBD1; J gene: TRBJ1-2; clone size: .
CDR3 DNA: TGTGCCAGCAGAAAGAGGACAGGTTCGGATAATCAGCCCCAGCATTTT; CDR3 protein: CASRKRTGSDNQPQHF; V gene: TRBV5-6; D gene: TRBD1; J gene: TRBJ1-5; clone size: .
CDR3 DNA: TGTGCCAGCAGTTACGGGACAGAAACTAATTCACCCCTCCACTTT; CDR3 protein: CASSYGTETNSPLHF; V gene: TRBV6-5; D gene: TRBD1; J gene: TRBJ1-6; clone size: .
CDR3 DNA: TGTGCCAGTAGTTCCGTAGTGGGGGCGCGTCAGACCCAGTACTTC; CDR3 protein: CASSSVVGARQTQYF; V gene: TRBV19; D gene: .; J gene: TRBJ2-5; clone size: .
CDR3 DNA: TGTGCCAGCCAGACAGGGGAGGGCACTGAAGCTTTCTTT; CDR3 protein: CASQTGEGTEAFF; V gene: TRBV7-6; D gene: TRBD1; J gene: TRBJ1-1; clone size: few
CDR3 DNA: TGTGCCAGCAGGCCTACCCCTTCAAAAGAGCAGTACTTC; CDR3 protein: CASRPTPSKEQYF; V gene: TRBV25-1; D gene: .; J gene: TRBJ2-7; clone size: .
CDR3 DNA: TGTGCCAGCAGCGTAGCCGGGACAGTCACGAACACTGAAGCTTTCTTT; CDR3 protein: CASSVAGTVTNTEAFF; V gene: TRBV9; D gene: TRBD1; J gene: TRBJ1-1; clone size: few
CDR3 DNA: TGTGCCAGCACCACACGACAGGGGGGCACTGAAGCTTTCTTT; CDR3 protein: CASTTRQGGTEAFF; V gene: TRBV6-5; D gene: TRBD1; J gene: TRBJ1-1; clone size: once
CDR3 DNA: TGTGCCAGCAGTGAAACGACAGGGGGGAATTCACCCCTCCACTTT; CDR3 protein: CASSETTGGNSPLHF; V gene: TRBV6-1; D gene: TRBD1; J gene: TRBJ1-6; clone size: .
CDR3 DNA: TGTGCCAGCGGACGGGAATCCTACGAGCAGTACTTC; CDR3 protein: CASGRESYEQYF; V gene: TRBV6-5; D gene: .; J gene: TRBJ2-7; clone size: medium-sized
CDR3 DNA: TGTGCCAGCAGTCAATTAGCGGACCGGGTTTGGGAGCAGTACTTC; CDR3 protein: CASSQLADRVWEQYF; V gene: TRBV2; D gene: .; J gene: TRBJ2-7; clone size: few
CDR3 DNA: TGTGCCAGCAACGCGGCGGGACGCTCCTACGAGCAGTACTTC; CDR3 protein: CASNAAGRSYEQYF; V gene: TRBV28; D gene: .; J gene: TRBJ2-7; clone size: few
CDR3 DNA: TGTGCCAGCAGCGCTTTTAGCGGGGGTTCTGTCTATGAGCAGTTCTTC; CDR3 protein: CASSAFSGGSVYEQFF; V gene: TRBV9; D gene: TRBD2; J gene: TRBJ2-1; clone size: .
CDR3 DNA: TGTGCCAGCAGTGCCGGGACAGGGGGCGAGCAGTACTTC; CDR3 protein: CASSAGTGGEQYF; V gene: TRBV2; D gene: TRBD1; J gene: TRBJ2-7; clone size: few
CDR3 DNA: TGTGCCAGCAGCCCGCCGGGACTAGCGAACACAGATACGCAGTATTTT; CDR3 protein: CASSPPGLANTDTQYF; V gene: TRBV7-2; D gene: TRBD2; J gene: TRBJ2-3; clone size: few
CDR3 DNA: TGTGCCAGCTCCGAAGACGGGACAGGGGCCTACAATGAGCAGTTCTTC; CDR3 protein: CASSEDGTGAYNEQFF; V gene: TRBV18; D gene: TRBD1; J gene: TRBJ2-1; clone size: few
CDR3 DNA: TGTGCCAGCAGTGAGAACTGCGGCTACACCTTC; CDR3 protein: CASSENCGYTF; V gene: TRBV25-1; D gene: .; J gene: TRBJ1-2; clone size: .
CDR3 DNA: TGTGCCAGTAGTACGGGACTAACGGCTGGGGCCAACGTCCTGACTTTC; CDR3 protein: CASSTGLTAGANVLTF; V gene: TRBV19; D gene: TRBD2; J gene: TRBJ2-6; clone size: once
CDR3 DNA: TGTGCCAGCAGTGAAATCAGGGGCGGGAATGAAAAACTGTTTTTT; CDR3 protein: CASSEIRGGNEKLFF; V gene: TRBV25-1; D gene: .; J gene: TRBJ1-4; clone size: .
CDR3 DNA: TGTGCCAGCAGAGGTCAGGGTATTGCTGGAAACACCATATATTTT; CDR3 protein: CASRGQGIAGNTIYF; V gene: TRBV2; D gene: .; J gene: TRBJ1-3; clone size: .
CDR3 DNA: TGTGCCAGCAGCCGGTGGACTAGGGATACGCAGTATTTT; CDR3 protein: CASSRWTRDTQYF; V gene: TRBV5-4; D gene: TRBD2; J gene: TRBJ2-3; clone size: .
CDR3 DNA: TGTGCCAGCAGTTCTTTATACTCGAAGACTGAAGCTTTCTTT; CDR3 protein: CASSSLYSKTEAFF; V gene: TRBV6-5; D gene: .; J gene: TRBJ1-1; clone size: .
CDR3 DNA: TGCGCCAGCAGCCACGGGACTAGCAGTCGCACAGATACGCAGTATTTT; CDR3 protein: CASSHGTSSRTDTQYF; V gene: TRBV4-1; D gene: TRBD2; J gene: TRBJ2-3; clone size: once
CDR3 DNA: TGTGCCAGCAGCGTAGGTCCTAGCGGGGGCCCAACCTCCTACGAGCAGTACTTC; CDR3 protein: CASSVGPSGGPTSYEQYF; V gene: TRBV9; D gene: TRBD2; J gene: TRBJ2-7; clone size: once
CDR3 DNA: TGTGCCAGCAGTTTATTGGTGGGAGGCCTGTTCTTC; CDR3 protein: CASSLLVGGLFF; V gene: TRBV28; D gene: .; J gene: TRBJ2-1; clone size: .
CDR3 DNA: TGTGCCAGCAGTCCCCGACAGGGTTGGTCCGGGGAGCTGTTTTTT; CDR3 protein: CASSPRQGWSGELFF; V gene: TRBV6-1; D gene: TRBD1; J gene: TRBJ2-2; clone size: .
CDR3 DNA: TGCGCCAGCAGAGGACAGGACCCCAATCAGCCCCAGCATTTT; CDR3 protein: CASRGQDPNQPQHF; V gene: TRBV5-1; D gene: TRBD1; J gene: TRBJ1-5; clone size: .
CDR3 DNA: TGTGCCAGCAGTGTTAGCGGGAGGGGGAACAATGAGCAGTTCTTC; CDR3 protein: CASSVSGRGNNEQFF; V gene: TRBV6-1; D gene: TRBD2; J gene: TRBJ2-1; clone size: .
CDR3 DNA: TGTGCCAGCAGTCCAGGGGTGGTCTCGACTGAAGCTTTCTTT; CDR3 protein: CASSPGVVSTEAFF; V gene: TRBV28; D gene: .; J gene: TRBJ1-1; clone size: .